What follows is one T cell receptor (beta chain) and its context. The record originates from a study of beta chain features in type 1 diabetes. All of the isolated RNA was reverse transcribed, so expressed TCRB transcripts were sequenced. The method was immunoSEQ multiplex PCR; TCRdb's version includes in-frame clones alone and lacks a portion of them. The sample has 150,000 to 180,000 clones, 8.1% seen once. The germline V and J ends were trimmed by 0 bases and 0 bases, with 15 bases remaining between them. In germline, CDR1 is LGHNA, CDR2 YSLEER. The CDR3 covers 18 residues. Sorted CD4+ subsets: naive, central memory, regulatory, stem cell-like memory (CD45RO/CCR7/CD25/CD127/CD95/CD27 panel). In all sorted populations, purity surpassed 95%.

The rearrangement uses TRBV4-3 and TRBJ1-3; D gene uncertain. The TCR sequence derives from a man in his late teens or twenties in good health. Input material: central memory CD4+ T cells from blood. CDR3 loop: CASSQESQTQSSGNTIYF. CDR3 in DNA: TGCGCCAGCAGCCAAGAATCGCAGACACAGAGCTCTGGAAACACCATATATTTT.